A selection of T cell receptor beta chains follows, all from one sample in a study of spatial heterogeneity in lung cancer. One entry per CDR3 protein results from TCRdb running MiXCR on the 5' RACE reads. Among fewer than 45,000 distinct CDR3 sequences, about 6.8% were seen once, and the ten largest hold roughly two fifths. This material consisted of PBMCs, taken at surgery. These receptor sequences come from a female donor with early-stage non-small cell lung cancer. CDR3s include the opening cysteine and the closing phenylalanine or tryptophan. A D gene is named only where the DNA matches it firmly.

D: NA
V: TRBV21-1
CDR3: CASSKERGAQTGYQETQYF

D: NA
V: TRBV7-8
CDR3: CASSLARSPVAFF

D: NA
V: TRBV5-1
CDR3: CASRIADSPYEQYF

D: NA
V: TRBV19
CDR3: CASSNRTVANQPQHF

D: NA
V: TRBV15
CDR3: CATSLKGSYEQYF

D: TRBD1
V: TRBV2
CDR3: CASCPQGADGELFF

D: NA
V: TRBV7-9
CDR3: CASSLAQVGSYGYTF

D: NA
V: TRBV6-2/TRBV6-3
CDR3: CASSYSSMGKVNTEAFF

D: TRBD2
V: TRBV6-5
CDR3: CASSPGLAGDNEQFF

D: NA
V: TRBV3-1
CDR3: CASSPNTYEQYF

D: NA
V: TRBV5-1
CDR3: CASSSGASNTEAFF

D: TRBD2
V: TRBV28
CDR3: CASTPGGARETQYF

D: NA
V: TRBV7-2
CDR3: CASSLQASPSYEQYF

D: NA
V: TRBV6-1
CDR3: CASSETGATDNEQFF

D: NA
V: TRBV3-1
CDR3: CASSQAFSDLNPGNTIYF

D: NA
V: TRBV3-1
CDR3: CASSQVGSFAFF

D: NA
V: TRBV10-3
CDR3: CAISLSGETQYF

D: TRBD2
V: TRBV5-1
CDR3: CASSLAGGVPTDTQYF

D: NA
V: TRBV13
CDR3: CASSARGRGSTEAFF

D: NA
V: TRBV30
CDR3: CAWSLTGSSYNEQFF

D: NA
V: TRBV7-9
CDR3: CASSRTESGNQPQHF

D: NA
V: TRBV7-8
CDR3: CASSFTGRTEAFF

D: TRBD1
V: TRBV7-2
CDR3: CASSLTTGKGQNEQFF

D: NA
V: TRBV5-1
CDR3: CASSQDPDEKLFF

D: NA
V: TRBV20-1
CDR3: CSVMDASTDTQYF

D: TRBD2
V: TRBV30
CDR3: CAWSAPPGLGKFF

D: NA
V: TRBV12-3/TRBV12-4
CDR3: CASNGELFYGYTF

D: NA
V: TRBV7-9
CDR3: CASSLEGHEQYF

D: NA
V: TRBV30
CDR3: CAWSVGLRRGLAKNIQYF

D: TRBD1
V: TRBV6-5
CDR3: CASSNDRGSYGYTF

D: NA
V: TRBV27
CDR3: CASSLNGLTQETQYF

D: NA
V: TRBV12-3/TRBV12-4
CDR3: CASNVDLGGELFF

D: NA
V: TRBV12-5
CDR3: CASGSPVEGDEQFF

D: NA
V: TRBV13
CDR3: CASSARDGSYNSPLHF

D: NA
V: TRBV20-1
CDR3: CSANDGYTEAFF

D: NA
V: TRBV20-1
CDR3: CSARDPGRQPQHF

D: NA
V: TRBV6-4
CDR3: CASSDVPPGTEAFF

D: TRBD1
V: TRBV20-1
CDR3: CSARARDRDNQPQHF

D: TRBD1
V: TRBV29-1
CDR3: CSVPRTGNYGYTF

D: NA
V: TRBV2
CDR3: CASTGYEQYF